These T cell receptor beta chains were read from a single sample in a study of blood T cell repertoires in COVID-19. Measured with immunoSEQ multiplex PCR; TCRdb has only the in-frame clones, and not every one. This sample carries under 200,000 clones, about 88% of them seen once, and the ten largest clones take about 6.3%. The source material was peripheral blood. The receptor set was obtained from a man in his forties with active or convalescent COVID-19. CDR3s include the opening cysteine and the closing phenylalanine or tryptophan. D genes are given only for firm matches. Some rows have no size entry. The others give once, few or many, or a class for an expanded clone.

D gene	V gene	clone size	J gene	CDR3 protein	CDR3 DNA
.	TRBV4-1	.	TRBJ2-5	CASTRGLPPGETQYF	TGCGCCAGCACTCGAGGACTACCCCCAGGAGAGACCCAGTACTTC
.	TRBV21-1	.	TRBJ1-2	CASSAGTGGGYGYTF	TGTGCCAGCAGCGCCGGGACAGGGGGAGGCTATGGCTACACCTTC
.	TRBV7-2	.	TRBJ2-7	CASSPSSGFFNYEQYF	TGTGCCAGCAGCCCCTCGTCGGGGTTCTTCAATTACGAGCAGTACTTC
.	TRBV24-1	.	TRBJ1-6	CATSDLTGSDSPLHF	TGTGCCACCAGTGATTTGACAGGGAGCGATTCACCCCTCCACTTT
.	TRBV28	.	TRBJ2-1	CASSFPGQGYRGGYNEQFF	TGTGCCAGCAGTTTTCCGGGACAGGGATATCGGGGGGGGTACAATGAGCAGTTCTTC
TRBD2	TRBV5-1	.	TRBJ2-3	CASMVAGGFTDTQYF	TGCGCCAGCATGGTGGCGGGGGGTTTCACAGATACGCAGTATTTT
TRBD2	TRBV3-1/TRBV3-2	.	TRBJ2-1	CASSQGLAGGVNEQFF	TGTGCCAGCAGCCAAGGACTAGCGGGAGGGGTAAATGAGCAGTTCTTC
TRBD1	TRBV11-3	.	TRBJ1-1	CASSTRDRLMNTEAFF	TGTGCCAGCAGCACACGGGACAGGCTTATGAACACTGAAGCTTTCTTT
.	TRBV5-1	.	TRBJ1-1	CASSFGGRLMNTEAFF	TGCGCCAGCAGCTTCGGGGGACGGTTAATGAACACTGAAGCTTTCTTT
.	TRBV7-2	.	TRBJ2-5	CASSPTTHLGETQYF	TGTGCCAGCAGCCCGACTACCCACCTTGGGGAGACCCAGTACTTC
TRBD2	TRBV7-8	.	TRBJ2-2	CASSLRTSAGGELFF	TGTGCCAGCAGCTTACGGACTAGTGCTGGCGGGGAGCTGTTTTTT
TRBD2	TRBV2	.	TRBJ2-7	CASSISGIPTYEQYF	TGTGCCAGCAGTATTAGCGGGATCCCGACCTACGAGCAGTACTTC
.	TRBV19	.	TRBJ2-7	CASSQGTYEQYF	TGTGCCAGTAGTCAGGGAACCTACGAGCAGTACTTC
.	TRBV27	.	TRBJ1-4	CASSKQGRGEKLFF	TGTGCCAGCAGTAAACAGGGTAGAGGGGAAAAACTGTTTTTT
TRBD1	TRBV19	.	TRBJ1-4	CASSDRGIEKLFF	TGTGCCAGTAGTGACAGGGGAATTGAAAAACTGTTTTTT
.	TRBV28	once	TRBJ1-2	CASSPPKDSRPGYTF	TGTGCCAGCAGTCCCCCAAAGGACAGCCGGCCTGGCTACACCTTC
.	TRBV7-9	.	TRBJ2-2	CASSFSSYTGELFF	TGTGCCAGCAGCTTTTCCAGTTACACCGGGGAGCTGTTTTTT
.	TRBV7-3	once	TRBJ2-7	CASSYTSSYEQYF	TGTGCCAGCAGCTACACTAGCTCCTACGAGCAGTACTTC
.	TRBV28	.	TRBJ1-5	CASSSRDLPSNQPQHF	TGTGCCAGCAGTTCCCGGGATCTCCCTAGCAATCAGCCCCAGCATTTT
.	TRBV19	.	TRBJ1-6	CASSISDSYSPLHF	TGTGCCAGTAGTATAAGCGACAGCTATTCACCCCTCCACTTT
TRBD1	TRBV4-1	.	TRBJ1-2	CASSQTLDRGLTGYTF	TGCGCCAGCAGCCAGACCCTGGACAGGGGGCTGACTGGCTACACCTTC
.	TRBV4-2	once	TRBJ1-1	CASSPAPGNTEAFF	TGTGCCAGCAGCCCAGCGCCGGGTAACACTGAAGCTTTCTTT
TRBD2	TRBV25-1	.	TRBJ2-2	CASRAITSGITGELFF	TGTGCCAGCAGAGCAATAACTAGCGGAATCACCGGGGAGCTGTTTTTT
.	TRBV4-1	.	TRBJ1-2	CASSQDRKGEVYGYTF	TGCGCCAGCAGCCAAGATAGGAAAGGAGAAGTCTATGGCTACACCTTC
TRBD1	TRBV6-5	.	TRBJ1-2	CASSYAGTGDWGYTF	TGTGCCAGCAGTTACGCGGGGACAGGTGATTGGGGCTACACCTTC
.	TRBV19	.	TRBJ1-2	CASSNGGIYGYTF	TGTGCCAGTAGTAATGGCGGAATCTATGGCTACACCTTC
.	TRBV15	.	TRBJ1-2	CATSRALGRANYGYTF	TGTGCCACCAGCAGAGCCCTAGGCAGAGCTAACTATGGCTACACCTTC
TRBD1	TRBV7-9	.	TRBJ1-2	CASSLGGTGSGYTF	TGTGCCAGCAGCTTAGGGGGGACAGGGAGCGGCTACACCTTC
TRBD1	TRBV6-4	once	TRBJ1-6	CASSIDREDSPLHF	TGTGCCAGCAGTATAGACAGGGAAGATTCACCCCTCCACTTT
.	TRBV20-1	.	TRBJ1-1	CSASRGLVDTEAFF	TGCAGTGCTAGTAGGGGACTGGTGGACACTGAAGCTTTCTTT
.	TRBV3-1/TRBV3-2	.	TRBJ1-1	CASSRVGVNTEAFF	TGTGCCAGCAGCCGAGTCGGAGTGAACACTGAAGCTTTCTTT
TRBD1	TRBV7-9	.	TRBJ2-2	CASSLDRGAGELFF	TGTGCCAGCAGCTTAGACAGGGGTGCCGGGGAGCTGTTTTTT
TRBD1	TRBV9	few	TRBJ2-1	CASSVDGDRGYSYNEQFF	TGTGCCAGCAGCGTAGACGGGGACAGGGGGTACTCCTACAATGAGCAGTTCTTC
TRBD1	TRBV11-2	few	TRBJ1-1	CASSPVRTGNTEAFF	TGTGCCAGCAGCCCGGTGAGGACAGGGAACACTGAAGCTTTCTTT
TRBD1	TRBV7-2	medium-sized	TRBJ1-1	CASSLGGTGPFFTEAFF	TGTGCCAGCAGCTTAGGGGGGACAGGACCCTTCTTCACTGAAGCTTTCTTT